This T cell receptor beta chain was sequenced during a study of technical replicates of blood from a few donors. Measured with immunoSEQ multiplex PCR; TCRdb has only the in-frame clones, and not every one. This table has 60,000 to 90,000 clones, roughly 97% appearing once. The CDR3 has 15 residues. V trimming: 2 bases; J trimming: 7 bases; junction bases outside the gene matches: 10. From germline, CDR1 is MGHRA and CDR2 YSYEKL. The sequence was obtained from a human donor in good health. The V and J genes are TRBV4-1 and TRBJ2-5, with 7 bases fitting TRBD2. The sequenced sample consisted of T cells isolated from PBMCs. DNA for the CDR3: TGCGCCAGCAGCCAACCCTTGCGGGGGAGAGGGACCCAGTACTTC. It is translated as CASSQPLRGRGTQYF.